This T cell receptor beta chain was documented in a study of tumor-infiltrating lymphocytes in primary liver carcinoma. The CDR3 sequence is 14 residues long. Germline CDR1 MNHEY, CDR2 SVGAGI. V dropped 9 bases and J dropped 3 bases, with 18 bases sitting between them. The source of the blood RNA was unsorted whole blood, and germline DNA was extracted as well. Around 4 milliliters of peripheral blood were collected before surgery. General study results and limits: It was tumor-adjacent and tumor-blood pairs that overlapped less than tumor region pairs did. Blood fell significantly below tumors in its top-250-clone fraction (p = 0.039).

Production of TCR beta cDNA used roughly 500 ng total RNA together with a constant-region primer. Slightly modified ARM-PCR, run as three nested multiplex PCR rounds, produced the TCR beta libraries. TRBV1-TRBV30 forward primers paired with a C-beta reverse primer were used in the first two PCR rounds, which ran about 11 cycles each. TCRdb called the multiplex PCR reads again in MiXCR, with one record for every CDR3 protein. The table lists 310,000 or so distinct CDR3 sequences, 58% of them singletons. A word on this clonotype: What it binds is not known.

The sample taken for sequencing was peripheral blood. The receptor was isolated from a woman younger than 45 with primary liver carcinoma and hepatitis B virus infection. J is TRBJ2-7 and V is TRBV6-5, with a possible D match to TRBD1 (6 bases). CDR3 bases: TGTGCCAGTAGCCCCGGGACATGTATCTACGAGCAGTACTTC. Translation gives CASSPGTCIYEQYF.